A single sample gave rise to the 9 T cell receptor beta chains below, sequenced in a study of blood T cell repertoires in COVID-19. Sequenced by immunoSEQ multiplex PCR; TCRdb stores in-frame clones only, minus some. In the table there are roughly 120,000 clones, around 78% of which are singletons. Sequencing was done on a sample of peripheral blood. These receptors originate from a man between 70 and 80 years old with acute or convalescent COVID-19.

This clone was seen only a few times. V usage is TRBV9 and J usage is TRBJ1-3; TRBD1 matches at 12 bases. The CDR3 is made up of 18 amino acids. Trimming cost V 3 bases and J 0 bases; bases outside gene matches: 7. Germline CDR1 reads SGDLS; CDR2 reads YYNGEE. CDR3 nucleotides: TGTGCCAGCAGCGCAGGGACAGGGGGCGAGATCTCTGGAAACACCATATATTTT. Translation: CASSAGTGGEISGNTIYF.

V gene TRBV4-3 combines with J gene TRBJ2-6, with D unresolved. Between the trimmed V and J ends, which lost 0 bases and 1 base, there was a span of 4 bases. The CDR3 sequence is 15 residues long. Looked up from germline, CDR1 is LGHNA and CDR2 is YSLEER. CDR3 in DNA: TGCGCCAGCAGCCAAGATACATCTGGGGCCAACGTCCTGACTTTC. It translates to CASSQDTSGANVLTF.

The V gene is TRBV5-1, the J gene TRBJ2-5; TRBD2 aligns across 13 bases. V gave up 1 base and J gave up 5 bases; unmatched junction bases: 5. Germline values: CDR1 SGHRS, CDR2 YFSETQ. The length of the CDR3 is 16 residues. The CDR3: CASSLTSGGARETQYF. CDR3 bases: TGCGCCAGCAGCTTGACTAGCGGGGGGGCCAGGGAGACCCAGTACTTC.

The chain employs TRBV7-6 and TRBJ1-1; tentatively, D is TRBD1 (5 bases). Trimming cost V 5 bases and J 0 bases, with 13 bases left between them. From germline, CDR1 is SGHVS and CDR2 FNYEAQ. The CDR3 covers 15 residues. The CDR3 region is CASSPRGGMNTEAFF. CDR3 coding DNA: TGTGCCAGCAGCCCCCGGGGGGGGATGAACACTGAAGCTTTCTTT.

The rearrangement joins TRBV15 to TRBJ2-7; TRBD1 agrees at 9 bases. This CDR3 comprises 17 residues. Germline V gene lookup returns CDR1 LNHNV and CDR2 YYDKDF (reference sequence). The J segment lost 3 bases and the V segment lost 0 bases, leaving 9 bases of the junction unmatched. CDR3 nucleotide sequence: TGTGCCACCAGCAGAGATCGTGGACAGGGGTTTTTCTACGAGCAGTACTTC. The encoded protein is CATSRDRGQGFFYEQYF.

This clone was seen only once. The CDR3 here is CASSPPGGRQPQHF. The CDR3 bases are TGTGCCAGCAGCCCACCCGGGGGAAGACAGCCCCAGCATTTT. The rearrangement joins TRBV3-1 (or the pseudogene TRBV3-2) to TRBJ1-5; a weak D match, TRBD1 (5 bases). The CDR3 covers 14 residues. The V end lost 4 bases, the J end lost 7 bases, and 14 bases lay between the germline ends. Germline assignment: CDR1 LGHDT and CDR2 YNNKEL (reference sequence).

The V gene is TRBV7-2, the J gene TRBJ1-6, with TRBD1 matching 10 bases. The junction had 11 bases not matched to a gene; V was cut back by 4 bases and J by 2 bases. This CDR3 contains 19 residues. Per the germline V gene, CDR1 is SGHTA and CDR2 is FQGNSA. The CDR3, as DNA: TGTGCCAGCAGCTACCCTCGGGACAGGGGTTTTACCTATAATTCACCCCTCCACTTT. It is translated as CASSYPRDRGFTYNSPLHF.

This clone has just one count. The chain uses TRBV29-1 and TRBJ2-2, with TRBD2 matching 16 bases. Germline CDR1 is SQVTM and CDR2 is ANQGSEA. CDR3 length equals 14 residues. The ends lost 6 bases at V and 11 bases at J; junction bases unmatched: 6. CDR3 DNA sequence: TGCAGCGTGGGACTAGCGGGGGGGCCGGCTGAGCTGTTTTTT. Its protein is CSVGLAGGPAELFF.

The V gene is TRBV15, the J gene TRBJ1-5; tentatively, D is TRBD1 (6 bases). This CDR3 region has 15 residues. CDR1 and CDR2 (germline): LNHNV, YYDKDF (reference sequence). Trimming shortened V by 0 bases and J by 3 bases, and 9 bases separated the two germline ends. CDR3 in DNA: TGTGCCACCAGCAGAGAGGACAGTTCCAATCAGCCCCAGCATTTT. Translation: CATSREDSSNQPQHF.